This T cell receptor beta chain was documented in a study of cytomegalovirus exposure and HLA in healthy donors. This clone was seen a few times. Antigen unknown. CDR3 length: 15 amino acids. Germline CDR1 reads LNHDA; CDR2 reads SQIVND (reference sequence). V dropped 4 bases and J dropped 0 bases, with 7 bases sitting between them. It was with 60 Vbeta and 13 Jbeta primers that the PCR ran. Profiled with immunoSEQ multiplex PCR; TCRdb holds only in-frame clones, not every one. There are 95,000 to 100,000 clones in the sample; approximately 75% occur only once, and under 2% lies in the top ten. Study results and limitations: Several of the most significant clusters appeared linked to common viral pathogens, based on a later analysis. The authors later found most CMV-associated TCR beta chains appeared HLA-restricted.

This rearrangement joins TRBV19 to TRBJ2-6; the D is unclear. The receptor was isolated from a woman between 40 and 55 years old in good health and CMV-seronegative. The sequencing sample was made of PBMCs. DNA of the CDR3: TGTGCCAGTAGTACTTCGAGCTCTGGGGCCAACGTCCTGACTTTC. It specifies CASSTSSSGANVLTF.